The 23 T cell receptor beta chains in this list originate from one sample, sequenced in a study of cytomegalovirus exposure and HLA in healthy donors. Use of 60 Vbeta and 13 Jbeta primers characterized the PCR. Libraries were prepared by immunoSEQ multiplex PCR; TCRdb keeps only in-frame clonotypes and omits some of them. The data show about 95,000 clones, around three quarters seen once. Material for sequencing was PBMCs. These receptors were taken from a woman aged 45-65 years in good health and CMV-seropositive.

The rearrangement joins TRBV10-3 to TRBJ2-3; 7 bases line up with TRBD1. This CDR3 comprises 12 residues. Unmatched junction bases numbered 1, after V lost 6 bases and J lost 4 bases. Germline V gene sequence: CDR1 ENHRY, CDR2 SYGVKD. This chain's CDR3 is CAISDRADTQYF. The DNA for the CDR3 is TGTGCCATCAGCGACAGGGCAGATACGCAGTATTTT.

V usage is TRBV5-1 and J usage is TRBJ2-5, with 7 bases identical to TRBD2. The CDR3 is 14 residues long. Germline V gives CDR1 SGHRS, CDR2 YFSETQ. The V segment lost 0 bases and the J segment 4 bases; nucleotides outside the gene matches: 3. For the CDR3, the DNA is TGCGCCAGCAGCTTGGGATGGGGGGGAGAGACCCAGTACTTC. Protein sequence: CASSLGWGGETQYF.

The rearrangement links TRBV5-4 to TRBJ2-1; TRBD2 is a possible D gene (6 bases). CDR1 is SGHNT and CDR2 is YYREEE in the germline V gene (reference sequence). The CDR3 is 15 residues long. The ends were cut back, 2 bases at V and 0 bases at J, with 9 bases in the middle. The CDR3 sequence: CASSFSGSSYNEQFF. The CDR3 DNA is TGTGCCAGCAGCTTTTCCGGGAGCTCCTACAATGAGCAGTTCTTC. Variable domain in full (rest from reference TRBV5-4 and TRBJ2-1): ETGVTQSPTHLIKTRGQQVTLRCSSQSGHNTVSWYQQALGQGPQFIFQYYREEENGRGNFPPRFSGLQFPNYSSELNVNALELDDSALYLCASSFSGSSYNEQFFGPGTRLTVL.

CDR3 in DNA: TGTGCCATCAGTTCCGGGACTGGGATAGATACGCAGTATTTT. Its protein is CAISSGTGIDTQYF. The rearrangement uses TRBV10-3 and TRBJ2-3; weak D call: TRBD2 (6 bases). V lost 5 bases, J lost 5 bases, and 14 bases lay in between. This CDR3 is 14 amino acids long. The germline gives CDR1 ENHRY, CDR2 SYGVKD.

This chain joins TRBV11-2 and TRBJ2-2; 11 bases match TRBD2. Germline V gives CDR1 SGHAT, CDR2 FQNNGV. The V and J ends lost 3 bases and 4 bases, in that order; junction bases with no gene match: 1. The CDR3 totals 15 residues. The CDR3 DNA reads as TGTGCCAGCAGCTTTAGCGGGAGGGGCACCGGGGAGCTGTTTTTT. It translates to CASSFSGRGTGELFF. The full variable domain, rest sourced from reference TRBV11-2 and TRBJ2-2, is EAGVAQSPRYKIIEKRQSVAFWCNPISGHATLYWYQQILGQGPKLLIQFQNNGVVDDSQLPKDRFSAERLKGVDSTLKIQPAKLEDSAVYLCASSFSGRGTGELFFGEGSRLTVL.

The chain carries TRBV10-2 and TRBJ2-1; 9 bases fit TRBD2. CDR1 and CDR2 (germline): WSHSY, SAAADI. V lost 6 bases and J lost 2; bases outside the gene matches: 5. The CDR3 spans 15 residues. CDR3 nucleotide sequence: TGCGCCAGCAGGGAGGGACTAGCAGCCTACAATGAGCAGTTCTTC. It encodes CASREGLAAYNEQFF.

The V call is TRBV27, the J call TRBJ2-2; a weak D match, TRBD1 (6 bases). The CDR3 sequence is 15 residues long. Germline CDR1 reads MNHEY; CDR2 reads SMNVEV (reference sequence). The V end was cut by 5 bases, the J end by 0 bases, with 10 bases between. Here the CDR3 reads CASSTDRSNTGELFF. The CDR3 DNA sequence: TGTGCCAGCAGTACAGACAGGTCGAACACCGGGGAGCTGTTTTTT.

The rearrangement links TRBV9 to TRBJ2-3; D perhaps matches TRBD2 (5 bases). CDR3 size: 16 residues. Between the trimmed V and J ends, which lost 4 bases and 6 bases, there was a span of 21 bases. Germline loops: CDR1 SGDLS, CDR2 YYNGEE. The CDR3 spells CASSPPRPGLGDTQYF. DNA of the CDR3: TGTGCCAGCAGCCCCCCGAGGCCGGGATTGGGGGATACGCAGTATTTT.

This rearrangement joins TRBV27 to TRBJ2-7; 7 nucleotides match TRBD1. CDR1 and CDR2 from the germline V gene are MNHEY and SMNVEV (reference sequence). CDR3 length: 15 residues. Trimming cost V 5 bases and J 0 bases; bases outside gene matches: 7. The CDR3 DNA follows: TGTGCCAGCAGTGTAACCGGGACAGACTCCTACGAGCAGTACTTC. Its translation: CASSVTGTDSYEQYF.

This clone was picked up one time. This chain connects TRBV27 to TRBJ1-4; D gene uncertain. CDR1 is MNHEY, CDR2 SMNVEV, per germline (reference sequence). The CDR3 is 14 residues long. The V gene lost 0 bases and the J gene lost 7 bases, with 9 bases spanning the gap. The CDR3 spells CASSLSGSGEKLFF. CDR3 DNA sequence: TGTGCCAGCAGTTTATCGGGCTCCGGTGAAAAACTGTTTTTT. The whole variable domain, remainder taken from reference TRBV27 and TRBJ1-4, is EAQVTQNPRYLITVTGKKLTVTCSQNMNHEYMSWYRQDPGLGLRQIYYSMNVEVTDKGDVPEGYKVSRKEKRNFPLILESPSPNQTSLYFCASSLSGSGEKLFFGSGTQLSVL.

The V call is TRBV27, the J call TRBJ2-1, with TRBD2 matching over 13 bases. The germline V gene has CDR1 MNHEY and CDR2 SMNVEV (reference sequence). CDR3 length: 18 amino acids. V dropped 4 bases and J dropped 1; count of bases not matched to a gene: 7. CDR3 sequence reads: CASSSGLAGVWSYNEQFF. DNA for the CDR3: TGTGCCAGCAGTTCCGGACTAGCGGGAGTATGGTCCTACAATGAGCAGTTCTTC.

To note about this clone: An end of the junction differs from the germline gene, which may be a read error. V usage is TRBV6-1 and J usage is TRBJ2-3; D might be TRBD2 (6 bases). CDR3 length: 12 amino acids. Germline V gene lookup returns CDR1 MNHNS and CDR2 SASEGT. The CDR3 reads CGGAGSTDTQYF. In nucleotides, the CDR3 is TGCGGGGGAGCGGGTAGCACAGATACGCAGTATTTT.

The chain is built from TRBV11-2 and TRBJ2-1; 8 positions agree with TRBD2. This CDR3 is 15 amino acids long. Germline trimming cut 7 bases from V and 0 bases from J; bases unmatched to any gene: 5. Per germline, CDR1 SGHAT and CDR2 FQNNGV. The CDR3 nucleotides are TGTGCCAGCACCCCCAGCGGGAGCTCCTACAATGAGCAGTTCTTC. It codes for CASTPSGSSYNEQFF.

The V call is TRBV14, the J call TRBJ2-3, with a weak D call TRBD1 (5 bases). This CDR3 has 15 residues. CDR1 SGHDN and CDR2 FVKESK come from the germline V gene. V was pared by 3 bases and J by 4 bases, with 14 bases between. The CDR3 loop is CASSHTDRGADTQYF. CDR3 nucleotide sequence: TGTGCCAGCAGCCACACCGATAGGGGCGCAGATACGCAGTATTTT.

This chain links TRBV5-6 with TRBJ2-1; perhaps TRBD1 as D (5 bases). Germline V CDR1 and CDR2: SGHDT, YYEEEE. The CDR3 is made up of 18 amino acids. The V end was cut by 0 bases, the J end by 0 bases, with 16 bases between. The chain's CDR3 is CASSLALGDLSSYNEQFF. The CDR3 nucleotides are TGTGCCAGCAGCTTGGCCCTAGGGGATTTGAGCTCCTACAATGAGCAGTTCTTC.

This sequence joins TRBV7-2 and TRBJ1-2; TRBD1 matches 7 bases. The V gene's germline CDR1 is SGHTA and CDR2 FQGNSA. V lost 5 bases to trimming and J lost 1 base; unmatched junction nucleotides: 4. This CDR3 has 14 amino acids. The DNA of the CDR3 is TGTGCCAGCAGCCGGGACAGCCTTAACTATGGCTACACCTTC. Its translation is CASSRDSLNYGYTF.

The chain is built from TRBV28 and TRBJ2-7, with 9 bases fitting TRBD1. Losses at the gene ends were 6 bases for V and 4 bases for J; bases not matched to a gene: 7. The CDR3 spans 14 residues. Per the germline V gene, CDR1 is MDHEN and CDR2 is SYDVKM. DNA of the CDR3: TGTGCCAGCAGAACAGGGGGCGATCGGTACGAGCAGTACTTC. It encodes CASRTGGDRYEQYF.

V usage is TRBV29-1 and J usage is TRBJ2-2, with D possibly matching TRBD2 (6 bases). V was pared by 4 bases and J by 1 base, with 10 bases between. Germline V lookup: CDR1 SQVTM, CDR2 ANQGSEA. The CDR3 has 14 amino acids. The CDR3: CSVAGELNTGELFF. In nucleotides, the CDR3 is TGCAGCGTTGCGGGGGAGCTGAACACCGGGGAGCTGTTTTTT.

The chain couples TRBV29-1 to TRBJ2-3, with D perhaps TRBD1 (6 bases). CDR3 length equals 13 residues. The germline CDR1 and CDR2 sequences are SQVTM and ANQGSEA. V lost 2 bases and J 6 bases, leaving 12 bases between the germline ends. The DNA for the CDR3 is TGCAGCGTTGAATGGAACAGGGCCGATACGCAGTATTTT. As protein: CSVEWNRADTQYF.

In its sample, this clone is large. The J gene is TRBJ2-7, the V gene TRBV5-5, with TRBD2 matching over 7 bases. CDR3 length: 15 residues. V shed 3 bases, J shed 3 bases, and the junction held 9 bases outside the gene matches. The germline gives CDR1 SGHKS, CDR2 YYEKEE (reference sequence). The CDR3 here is CASSYRAGEVYEQYF. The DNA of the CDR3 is TGTGCCAGCAGCTACCGGGCGGGAGAGGTCTACGAGCAGTACTTC. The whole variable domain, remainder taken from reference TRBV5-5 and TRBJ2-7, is DAGVTQSPTHLIKTRGQQVTLRCSPISGHKSVSWYQQVLGQGPQFIFQYYEKEERGRGNFPDRFSARQFPNYSSELNVNALLLGDSALYLCASSYRAGEVYEQYFGPGTRLTVT.

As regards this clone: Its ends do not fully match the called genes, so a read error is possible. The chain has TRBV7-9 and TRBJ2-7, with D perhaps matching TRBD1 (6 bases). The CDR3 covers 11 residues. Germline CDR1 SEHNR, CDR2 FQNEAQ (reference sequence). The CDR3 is CSSSWDNEQYF. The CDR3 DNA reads TGTTCCAGCAGCTGGGACAACGAGCAGTACTTC.

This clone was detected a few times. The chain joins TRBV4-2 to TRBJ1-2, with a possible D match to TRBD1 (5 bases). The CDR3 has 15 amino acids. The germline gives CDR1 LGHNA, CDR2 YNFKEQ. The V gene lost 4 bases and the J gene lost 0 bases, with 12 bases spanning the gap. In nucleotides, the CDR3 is TGTGCCAGCAGCCCCATGGGGCTAGCTAACTATGGCTACACCTTC. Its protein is CASSPMGLANYGYTF.

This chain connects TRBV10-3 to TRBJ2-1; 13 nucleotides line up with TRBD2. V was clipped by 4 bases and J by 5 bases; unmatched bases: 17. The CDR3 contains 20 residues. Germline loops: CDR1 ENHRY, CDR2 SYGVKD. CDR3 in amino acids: CAISGSPGQGGLAGNNEQFF. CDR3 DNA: TGTGCCATCAGTGGGTCACCGGGACAGGGGGGACTAGCGGGAAACAATGAGCAGTTCTTC.